This T cell receptor beta chain was identified during a study of siplizumab effects on memory and regulatory T cells. Study-level findings and limits: Among sequences traceable to unstimulated CD4+ memory cells, alloreactive ones were significantly reduced by siplizumab.

A remark on this clone: Its antigen remains unknown.

About 10^5 TCR templates were assayed per sample. The protocol was immunoSEQ multiplex PCR, while the TCRdb copy is restricted to in-frame clones and leaves out a portion. The sample comprises 50,000 or so clones, roughly 84% of which are singletons, and less than 0.35% rests with the top ten. The CDR3 sequence is 14 residues long. Trimming took off 5 bases at V and 4 bases at J, with 14 bases between the two ends. Germline values: CDR1 MNHEY, CDR2 SMNVEV (reference sequence). The sequence came from a human donor in good health. The material sequenced was naive CD8+ T cells sorted from blood. This chain uses TRBV27 with TRBJ1-2; no reliable D call. The CDR3 coding sequence is TGTGCCAGCAGTCTGCTCTCGGGGTCCTATGGCTACACCTTC. Protein sequence: CASSLLSGSYGYTF.